This TCR beta chain was retrieved from a study of beta chain features in type 1 diabetes. Whole-study findings and limits: Possible PCR preference for shorter templates applied equally to patients and controls. For patients, the naive, central memory and Treg TCRB repertoires appeared more alike than for healthy donors. Cells with high TCR expression could be over-represented when cDNA is sequenced. Among all four CD4+ subsets, Type 1 diabetes patients had TCRB CDR3s that were moderately but significantly shorter.

Expressed TCRB transcripts were sequenced because the entire RNA isolate underwent reverse transcription. Sequenced by immunoSEQ multiplex PCR; TCRdb stores in-frame clones only, minus some. The sample holds around 250,000 clones, 20% to 25% seen once. All of the sorted populations showed purity greater than 95%. The CDR3 has 16 amino acids. V lost 3 bases and J lost 5, with 20 bases in between. Germline V gene sequence: CDR1 KGHSH, CDR2 LQKENI. Concerning this clone itself: Antigen: not known.

The TCR comes from a woman aged 25 to 39 with type 1 diabetes. The chain recombines TRBV18 with TRBJ2-7; a weak D match, TRBD2 (5 bases). Source material: naive CD4+ T cells from blood. In DNA form, the CDR3 reads TGTGCCAGCTCACCTCCTCGGGGAGTGCGTCGGGACGAGCAGTACTTC. Protein product: CASSPPRGVRRDEQYF.